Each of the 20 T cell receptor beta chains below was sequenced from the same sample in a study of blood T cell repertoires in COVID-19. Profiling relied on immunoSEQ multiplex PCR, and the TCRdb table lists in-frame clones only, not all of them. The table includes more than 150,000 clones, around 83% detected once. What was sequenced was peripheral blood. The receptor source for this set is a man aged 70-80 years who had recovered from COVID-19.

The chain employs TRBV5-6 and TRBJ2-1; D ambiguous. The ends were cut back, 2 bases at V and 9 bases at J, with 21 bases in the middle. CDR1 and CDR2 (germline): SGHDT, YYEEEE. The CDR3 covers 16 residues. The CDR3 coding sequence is TGTGCCAGCAGCTTCAGGCTCCAGGTTGGGCCACGTGAGCAGTTCTTC. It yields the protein CASSFRLQVGPREQFF.

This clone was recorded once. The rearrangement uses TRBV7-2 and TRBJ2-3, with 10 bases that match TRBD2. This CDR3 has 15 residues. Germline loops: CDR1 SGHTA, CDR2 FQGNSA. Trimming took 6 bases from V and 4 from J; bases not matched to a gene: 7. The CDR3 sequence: CASRGSGRVSDTQYF. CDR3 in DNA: TGTGCCAGCAGGGGCAGCGGGAGGGTATCAGATACGCAGTATTTT.

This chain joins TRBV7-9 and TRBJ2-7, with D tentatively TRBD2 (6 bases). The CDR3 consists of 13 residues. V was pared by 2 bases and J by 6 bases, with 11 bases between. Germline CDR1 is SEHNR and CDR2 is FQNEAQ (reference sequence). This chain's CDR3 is CASSLLRDPEQYF. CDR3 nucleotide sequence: TGTGCCAGCAGCTTATTGCGGGATCCCGAGCAGTACTTC.

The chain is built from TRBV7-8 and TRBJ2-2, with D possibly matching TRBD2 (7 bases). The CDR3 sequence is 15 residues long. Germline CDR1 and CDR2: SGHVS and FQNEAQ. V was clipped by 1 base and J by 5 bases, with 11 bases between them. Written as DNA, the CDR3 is TGTGCCAGCAGCTTAGTGGGGGGGCGTACCGGGGAGCTGTTTTTT. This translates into CASSLVGGRTGELFF.

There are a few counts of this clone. The DNA of the CDR3 is TGTGCCAGCAGTTTGGGCCTTTCCCTCCACTTT. The encoded protein is CASSLGLSLHF. V usage is TRBV28 and J usage is TRBJ1-6; no definite D call. CDR1 is MDHEN and CDR2 is SYDVKM in the germline V gene. With 3 bases removed from V and 14 bases from J, the gap between germline ends came to 8 bases. This CDR3 is 11 amino acids long.

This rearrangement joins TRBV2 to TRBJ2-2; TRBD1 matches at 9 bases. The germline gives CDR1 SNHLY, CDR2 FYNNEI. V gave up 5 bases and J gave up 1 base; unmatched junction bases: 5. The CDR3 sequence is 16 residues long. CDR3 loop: CASSLQGARNTGELFF. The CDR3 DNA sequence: TGTGCCAGCAGTCTACAGGGGGCAAGGAACACCGGGGAGCTGTTTTTT.

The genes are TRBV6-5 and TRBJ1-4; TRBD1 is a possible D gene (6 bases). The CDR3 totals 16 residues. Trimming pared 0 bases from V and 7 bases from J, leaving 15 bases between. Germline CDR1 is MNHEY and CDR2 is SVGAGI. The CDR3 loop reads CASSYSRAGVVEKLFF. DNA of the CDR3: TGTGCCAGCAGTTACTCGAGGGCAGGGGTGGTTGAAAAACTGTTTTTT.

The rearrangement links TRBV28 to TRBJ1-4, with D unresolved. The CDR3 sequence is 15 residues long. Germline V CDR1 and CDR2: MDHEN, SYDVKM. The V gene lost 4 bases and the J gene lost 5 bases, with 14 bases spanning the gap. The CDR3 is CASSSTGIGNEKLFF. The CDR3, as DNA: TGTGCCAGCAGTTCGACGGGGATTGGAAATGAAAAACTGTTTTTT.

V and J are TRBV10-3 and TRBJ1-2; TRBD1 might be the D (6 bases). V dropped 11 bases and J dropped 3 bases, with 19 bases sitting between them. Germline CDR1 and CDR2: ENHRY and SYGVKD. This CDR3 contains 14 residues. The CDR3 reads CAAFSRDTYYGYTF. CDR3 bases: TGTGCCGCCTTCAGCCGGGACACCTACTATGGCTACACCTTC.

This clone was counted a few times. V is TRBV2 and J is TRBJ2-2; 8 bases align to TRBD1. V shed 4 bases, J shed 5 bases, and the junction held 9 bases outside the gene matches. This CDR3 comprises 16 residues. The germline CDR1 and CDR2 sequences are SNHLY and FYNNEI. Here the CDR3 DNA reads TGTGCCAGCAGTGCCAGGACAGGGAGTGGGACCGGGGAGCTGTTTTTT. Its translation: CASSARTGSGTGELFF.

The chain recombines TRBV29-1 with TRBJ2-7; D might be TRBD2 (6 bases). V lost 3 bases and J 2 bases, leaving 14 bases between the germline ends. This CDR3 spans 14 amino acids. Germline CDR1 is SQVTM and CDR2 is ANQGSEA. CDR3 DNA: TGCAGCGTTGAGGGGCGGGGACGGCCCTACGAGCAGTACTTC. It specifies CSVEGRGRPYEQYF.

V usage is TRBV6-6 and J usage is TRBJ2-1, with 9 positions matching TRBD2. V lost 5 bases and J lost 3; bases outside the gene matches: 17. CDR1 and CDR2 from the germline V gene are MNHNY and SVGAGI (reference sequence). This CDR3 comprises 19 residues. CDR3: CASSHNREPGLAVYNEQFF. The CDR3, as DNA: TGTGCCAGCAGTCACAACAGGGAACCGGGACTAGCTGTCTACAATGAGCAGTTCTTC.

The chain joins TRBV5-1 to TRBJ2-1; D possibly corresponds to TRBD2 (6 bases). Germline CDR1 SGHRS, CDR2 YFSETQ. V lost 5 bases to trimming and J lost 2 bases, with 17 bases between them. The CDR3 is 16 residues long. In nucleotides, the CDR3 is TGCGCCAGCAGTTACTTCCGGGACTCCCCCTACAATGAGCAGTTCTTC. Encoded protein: CASSYFRDSPYNEQFF.

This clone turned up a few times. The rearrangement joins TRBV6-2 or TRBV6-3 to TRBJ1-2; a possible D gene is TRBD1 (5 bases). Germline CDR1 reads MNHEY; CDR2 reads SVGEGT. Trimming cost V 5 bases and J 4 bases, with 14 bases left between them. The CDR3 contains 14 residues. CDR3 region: CASSAQGGSYGYTF. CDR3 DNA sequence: TGTGCCAGCAGTGCCCAGGGAGGGAGCTATGGCTACACCTTC.

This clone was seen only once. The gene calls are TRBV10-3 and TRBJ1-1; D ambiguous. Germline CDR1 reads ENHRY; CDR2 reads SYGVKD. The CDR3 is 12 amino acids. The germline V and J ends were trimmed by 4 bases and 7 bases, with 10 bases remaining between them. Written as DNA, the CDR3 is TGTGCCATCAGTGGTGACATGTATGAAGCTTTCTTT. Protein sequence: CAISGDMYEAFF.

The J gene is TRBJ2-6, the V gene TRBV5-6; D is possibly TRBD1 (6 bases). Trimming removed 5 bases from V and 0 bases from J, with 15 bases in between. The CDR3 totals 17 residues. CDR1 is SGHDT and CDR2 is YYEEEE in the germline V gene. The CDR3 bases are TGTGCCAGCAGTCGGGACAACCTCGTCTCTGGGGCCAACGTCCTGACTTTC. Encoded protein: CASSRDNLVSGANVLTF.

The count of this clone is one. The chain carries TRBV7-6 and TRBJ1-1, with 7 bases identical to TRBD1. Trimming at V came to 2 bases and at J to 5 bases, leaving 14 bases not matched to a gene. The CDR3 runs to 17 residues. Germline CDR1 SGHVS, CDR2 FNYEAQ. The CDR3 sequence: CASSLRGGGGVGTEAFF. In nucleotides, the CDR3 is TGTGCCAGCAGCTTACGTGGAGGGGGCGGCGTGGGGACTGAAGCTTTCTTT.

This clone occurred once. CDR3 nucleotide sequence: TGTGCCAGCAGCCGCACGGAGGAGGTCGAGCAGTACTTC. This sequence encodes CASSRTEEVEQYF. The chain joins TRBV6-5 to TRBJ2-7, with D possibly matching TRBD2 (5 bases). Germline values: CDR1 MNHEY, CDR2 SVGAGI. V was trimmed by 6 bases and J by 6 bases, leaving 15 bases between them. CDR3 length: 13 amino acids.

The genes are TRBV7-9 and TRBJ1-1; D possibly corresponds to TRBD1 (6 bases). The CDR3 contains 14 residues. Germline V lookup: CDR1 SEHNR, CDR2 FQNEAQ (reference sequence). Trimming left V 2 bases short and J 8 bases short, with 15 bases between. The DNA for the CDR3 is TGTGCCAGCAGCTTATACCCAGGGGAGAGGGAAGCTTTCTTT. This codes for CASSLYPGEREAFF.

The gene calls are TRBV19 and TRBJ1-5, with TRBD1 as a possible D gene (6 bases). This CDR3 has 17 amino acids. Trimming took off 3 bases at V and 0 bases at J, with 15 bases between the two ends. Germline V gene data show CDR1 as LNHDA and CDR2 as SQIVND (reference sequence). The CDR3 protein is CASSMTRGFNSNQPQHF. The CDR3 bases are TGTGCCAGTAGTATGACCAGGGGTTTTAATAGCAATCAGCCCCAGCATTTT.